The 26 T cell receptor beta chains given below trace back to one sample, sequenced in a study of blood T cell repertoires in COVID-19. Data came from immunoSEQ multiplex PCR; TCRdb stores just in-frame clones and leaves some out. The profile shows 150,000 to 200,000 clones, about 82% of them singletons. The sample comprised PBMCs or T cells enriched from blood (not recorded which). The receptors were sampled from a woman younger than 45 who had recovered from COVID-19.

This chain links TRBV7-3 with TRBJ2-2; 9 bases are a match to TRBD1. The CDR3 is 14 residues long. Per germline, CDR1 SGHTA and CDR2 FQGTGA. Trimming took 4 bases from V and 4 from J; bases not matched to a gene: 1. This CDR3 is CASSYRGPTGELFF. The CDR3 coding sequence is TGTGCCAGCAGCTACAGGGGGCCCACCGGGGAGCTGTTTTTT. Supplemented by reference TRBV7-3 and TRBJ2-2, the full variable domain reads GAGVSQTPSNKVTEKGKYVELRCDPISGHTALYWYRQSLGQGPEFLIYFQGTGAADDSGLPNDRFFAVRPEGSVSTLKIQRTERGDSAVYLCASSYRGPTGELFFGEGSRLTVL.

The chain employs TRBV5-4 and TRBJ2-3, with D perhaps matching TRBD1 (7 bases). V lost 6 bases to trimming and J lost 8 bases, with 19 bases between them. The CDR3 is 14 amino acids. Germline V gene data show CDR1 as SGHNT and CDR2 as YYREEE (reference sequence). CDR3: CASNVEGAPGTQYF. CDR3 nucleotides: TGTGCCAGCAACGTGGAGGGGGCGCCCGGTACGCAGTATTTT.

This clone was counted only a few times. DNA for the CDR3: TGCAGCGTTCTCACAGAGGGCGCAAATCAGCCCCAGCATTTT. Amino acids: CSVLTEGANQPQHF. The chain uses TRBV29-1 and TRBJ1-5, with D uncertain. This CDR3 has 14 amino acids. The germline V and J ends were trimmed by 5 bases and 4 bases, with 15 bases remaining between them. The germline V gene has CDR1 SQVTM and CDR2 ANQGSEA.

The chain has TRBV7-2 and TRBJ2-5, with 11 bases identical to TRBD1. Germline V gene lookup returns CDR1 SGHTA and CDR2 FQGNSA. The ends lost 0 bases at V and 4 bases at J; junction bases unmatched: 1. The CDR3 runs 15 residues. Written as DNA, the CDR3 is TGTGCCAGCAGCTTAGCCGGGACAGGGGGAGAGACCCAGTACTTC. It is translated as CASSLAGTGGETQYF.

For the CDR3, the DNA is TGCAGCGCGGGGGGGACTAGCGGGAGGCAAGATACGCAGTATTTT. Translating gives CSAGGTSGRQDTQYF. This rearrangement joins TRBV29-1 to TRBJ2-3; 15 bases are shared with TRBD2. V was clipped by 7 bases and J by 5 bases; unmatched bases: 7. This CDR3 has 15 residues. The germline V gene has CDR1 SQVTM and CDR2 ANQGSEA.

The V gene is TRBV10-1, the J gene TRBJ2-3; 13 bases line up with TRBD2. V trimming: 3 bases; J trimming: 2 bases; junction bases outside the gene matches: 2. Germline V gives CDR1 WNHNN, CDR2 SYGVQD (reference sequence). The CDR3 has 16 amino acids. The CDR3 DNA follows: TGCGCCAGCAGTGACGGACTAGCGGGAGCCACAGATACGCAGTATTTT. Translation gives CASSDGLAGATDTQYF.

V usage is TRBV5-1 and J usage is TRBJ2-6; D is perhaps TRBD2 (5 bases). CDR1 and CDR2 (germline): SGHRS, YFSETQ. The CDR3 is made up of 17 amino acids. Trimming removed 4 bases at V and 0 bases at J, with 14 bases between. The CDR3 loop reads CASSNGLATSGANVLTF. CDR3 DNA sequence: TGCGCCAGCAGCAACGGACTGGCGACCTCTGGGGCCAACGTCCTGACTTTC.

The chain combines TRBV7-3 with TRBJ2-1, with 7 positions matching TRBD2. Germline V gene data show CDR1 as SGHTA and CDR2 as FQGTGA. The junction had 13 bases not matched to a gene; V was cut back by 5 bases and J by 9 bases. This CDR3 contains 15 residues. The chain's CDR3 is CASSPDGRTSFEQFF. CDR3 DNA sequence: TGTGCCAGCAGCCCCGACGGGAGGACTAGTTTTGAGCAGTTCTTC.

The chain recombines TRBV28 with TRBJ1-5; D uncertain. The CDR3 spans 11 residues. Germline V gene sequence: CDR1 MDHEN, CDR2 SYDVKM. V gave up 6 bases and J gave up 5 bases, with 5 bases separating them. The CDR3 loop reads CASRTDQPQHF. For the CDR3, the DNA is TGTGCCAGCAGAACTGATCAGCCCCAGCATTTT.

V usage is TRBV2 and J usage is TRBJ2-7; 7 bases agree with TRBD2. CDR1 is SNHLY, CDR2 FYNNEI, per germline. CDR3 length equals 15 residues. V shed 3 bases and J 3 bases; nucleotides not matched to a gene: 8. The CDR3 sequence is CASSEGFGGDYEQYF. For the CDR3, the DNA is TGTGCCAGCAGTGAGGGTTTTGGGGGGGACTACGAGCAGTACTTC.

The chain has TRBV18 and TRBJ2-1; 8 bases fit TRBD1. J was trimmed by 6 bases and V by 4 bases; bases with no gene match: 8. The CDR3 is 15 residues long. Germline V lookup: CDR1 KGHSH, CDR2 LQKENI. This CDR3 is CASSQGQGGGNEQFF. The CDR3 DNA follows: TGTGCCAGCTCACAAGGACAGGGTGGGGGCAATGAGCAGTTCTTC.

CDR3 coding DNA: TGTGCCAGCAGCGTCAACAGGGGAGTGAACACTGAAGCTTTCTTT. Its protein is CASSVNRGVNTEAFF. The V call is TRBV9, the J call TRBJ1-1, with 7 bases lining up with TRBD1. Germline V lookup: CDR1 SGDLS, CDR2 YYNGEE. The CDR3 extends over 15 amino acids. Trimming at V came to 2 bases and at J to 0 bases, leaving 4 bases not matched to a gene.

This clone was recorded a few times. The rearrangement uses TRBV2 and TRBJ2-1; 9 nucleotides align to TRBD2. J was trimmed by 7 bases and V by 7 bases; bases with no gene match: 20. The CDR3 totals 18 residues. Germline-derived CDR1 and CDR2 are SNHLY and FYNNEI. CDR3 bases: TGTGCCAGCAAGTGGAGGCTAGCGGGGCCTACCGGAAGGAATGAGCAGTTCTTC. Translated: CASKWRLAGPTGRNEQFF.

The V and J genes are TRBV6-4 and TRBJ1-5; 8 nucleotides match TRBD1. Germline V lookup: CDR1 MRHNA, CDR2 SNTAGT. V dropped 7 bases and J dropped 7; count of bases not matched to a gene: 12. The CDR3 runs to 15 residues. The chain's CDR3 is CASTLQGDGSQPQHF. The CDR3 DNA is TGTGCCAGCACCTTACAGGGGGACGGGAGCCAGCCCCAGCATTTT.

The chain combines TRBV25-1 with TRBJ2-7; 8 positions match TRBD1. This CDR3 comprises 17 residues. Germline trimming cut 4 bases from V and 1 base from J; bases unmatched to any gene: 12. CDR1 and CDR2 from the germline V gene are MGHDK and SYGVNS. The CDR3 nucleotides are TGTGCCAGCAGTGCCCCTTCAGGGGGCGATGGATCCTACGAGCAGTACTTC. It translates to CASSAPSGGDGSYEQYF.

The V gene is TRBV6-4, the J gene TRBJ2-1, with D possibly being TRBD2 (7 bases). V gave up 6 bases and J gave up 0 bases, with 12 bases separating them. From germline, CDR1 is MRHNA and CDR2 SNTAGT. The CDR3 length is 15 residues. CDR3 in amino acids: CASSREGGSYNEQFF. In DNA form, the CDR3 reads TGTGCCAGCAGCAGGGAGGGGGGCTCCTACAATGAGCAGTTCTTC.

J is TRBJ2-2 and V is TRBV5-4, with 12 bases fitting TRBD2. The length of the CDR3 is 16 residues. In germline, CDR1 is SGHNT, CDR2 YYREEE (reference sequence). V lost 5 bases and J lost 6; bases outside the gene matches: 8. The CDR3 sequence is CASRPSSGRAPGELFF. The CDR3 coding sequence is TGTGCCAGCAGACCTTCTAGCGGGAGGGCCCCCGGGGAGCTGTTTTTT.

The chain uses TRBV7-9 and TRBJ2-7, with 7 positions matching TRBD2. After removal of 8 bases from V and 2 bases from J, the junction contained 9 bases not matched to a gene. The germline V gene encodes CDR1 SEHNR and CDR2 FQNEAQ (reference sequence). The CDR3 is 14 residues long. The CDR3 DNA reads as TGTGCCAGCGCTTGGGGGGGAGAAGCCTACGAGCAGTACTTC. Amino acids: CASAWGGEAYEQYF. The full variable domain, its missing parts supplied by reference TRBV7-9 and TRBJ2-7, is DTGVSQNPRHKITKRGQNVTFRCDPISEHNRLYWYRQTLGQGPEFLTYFQNEAQLEKSRLLSDRFSAERPKGSFSTLEIQRTEQGDSAMYLCASAWGGEAYEQYFGPGTRLTVT.

The CDR3 nucleotides read TGTGCCAGCAGCTTCGCGGAACCGAACACTGAAGCTTTCTTT. Translation gives CASSFAEPNTEAFF. This chain uses TRBV7-9 with TRBJ1-1; D remains unclear. The CDR3 loop spans 14 amino acids. The germline CDR1 and CDR2 sequences are SEHNR and FQNEAQ (reference sequence). V lost 3 bases, J lost 1 base, and 9 bases lay in between.

This rearrangement joins TRBV15 to TRBJ2-7, with 7 bases fitting TRBD1. There are 17 residues in the CDR3. Germline-derived CDR1 and CDR2 are LNHNV and YYDKDF (reference sequence). Trimming cost V 1 base and J 2 bases; bases outside gene matches: 11. The CDR3 region is CATSRGDRGSLTYEQYF. In DNA, the CDR3 is TGTGCCACCAGCAGAGGGGACAGAGGCAGTCTTACCTACGAGCAGTACTTC.

V and J are TRBV10-2 and TRBJ1-1, with unresolved D. Germline assignment: CDR1 WSHSY and CDR2 SAAADI. CDR3 length: 17 residues. V shed 3 bases and J shed 4 bases, with 21 bases lying between them. The CDR3, as DNA: TGCGCCAGCAGTGATAGCGACCCAACCGGTGGAGGCACTGAAGCTTTCTTT. Its protein product is CASSDSDPTGGGTEAFF.

The genes are TRBV10-3 and TRBJ2-7; the match to TRBD1 covers 8 bases. The trim removed 4 bases at V and 3 bases at J, leaving 2 bases unmatched. The CDR3 totals 13 residues. Germline assignment: CDR1 ENHRY and CDR2 SYGVKD. CDR3 sequence reads: CAISGDRRYEQYF. CDR3 nucleotide sequence: TGTGCCATCAGTGGGGACAGGCGCTACGAGCAGTACTTC.

The chain employs TRBV28 and TRBJ1-6; D is undetermined. Trimming shortened V by 5 bases and J by 7 bases, and 12 bases separated the two germline ends. The CDR3 is 14 amino acids. Germline V gene lookup returns CDR1 MDHEN and CDR2 SYDVKM. Here the CDR3 reads CASSQTPANSPLHF. CDR3 DNA: TGTGCCAGCAGTCAGACACCGGCGAATTCACCCCTCCACTTT.

The CDR3 bases are TGTGCCAGCAAGGCAGGGGGGAATTCACCCCTCCACTTT. Translating gives CASKAGGNSPLHF. The chain couples TRBV27 to TRBJ1-6; the match to TRBD1 covers 7 bases. Germline-derived CDR1 and CDR2 are MNHEY and SMNVEV (reference sequence). This CDR3 comprises 13 residues. The J segment lost 7 bases and the V segment lost 7 bases, leaving 4 bases of the junction unmatched.

This chain connects TRBV7-2 to TRBJ1-2; 7 positions match TRBD1. Germline V gene data show CDR1 as SGHTA and CDR2 as FQGNSA. There are 14 residues in the CDR3. J was trimmed by 4 bases and V by 4 bases; bases with no gene match: 6. The DNA for the CDR3 is TGTGCCAGCAGCTCGACAGGGAGTGGCTATGGCTACACCTTC. Protein: CASSSTGSGYGYTF.

This chain uses TRBV5-1 with TRBJ2-1; D is unresolved. Germline V gene data show CDR1 as SGHRS and CDR2 as YFSETQ. The CDR3 covers 13 residues. Trimming shortened V by 0 bases and J by 3 bases, and 4 bases separated the two germline ends. Written as DNA, the CDR3 is TGCGCCAGCAGCTTGGCCAACTACAATGAGCAGTTCTTC. It translates to CASSLANYNEQFF.